Shown below are 32 T cell receptor beta chains from a single sample sequenced in a study of blood T cell repertoires in COVID-19. Only in-frame clones appear in the TCRdb table, and some are missing; sequencing was by immunoSEQ multiplex PCR. The table lists roughly 300,000 clones, around 83% of them singletons. What was sequenced was peripheral blood. The source is a woman aged 45-60 years with acute or convalescent COVID-19.

The V and J genes are TRBV5-4 and TRBJ2-3, with TRBD2 matching over 10 bases. This CDR3 contains 16 residues. Germline loops: CDR1 SGHNT, CDR2 YYREEE (reference sequence). V trimming: 4 bases; J trimming: 1 base; junction bases outside the gene matches: 6. The CDR3 nucleotides are TGTGCCAGCAGCCCCCATCTAGCGGGAGGCACAGATACGCAGTATTTT. Protein: CASSPHLAGGTDTQYF.

This clone was counted a few times. The genes are TRBV7-9 and TRBJ1-5, with TRBD1 matching 8 bases. Germline CDR1 reads SEHNR; CDR2 reads FQNEAQ (reference sequence). The CDR3 sequence is 15 residues long. The trim removed 5 bases at V and 2 bases at J, leaving 5 bases unmatched. Here the CDR3 reads CASSNQGAGNQPQHF. The CDR3, as DNA: TGTGCCAGCAGCAATCAGGGGGCTGGCAATCAGCCCCAGCATTTT.

The chain combines TRBV5-8 with TRBJ2-6, with D uncertain. V lost 2 bases, J lost 0 bases, and 6 bases lay in between. The germline V gene has CDR1 SGHTS and CDR2 YDEGEE. This CDR3 comprises 15 residues. CDR3 region: CASSFVASGANVLTF. Written as DNA, the CDR3 is TGTGCCAGCAGCTTCGTGGCCTCTGGGGCCAACGTCCTGACTTTC. Full variable domain (rest looked up from reference TRBV5-8 and TRBJ2-6): EAGVTQSPTHLIKTRGQQATLRCSPISGHTSVYWYQQALGLGLQFLLWYDEGEERNRGNFPPRFSGRQFPNYSSELNVNALELEDSALYLCASSFVASGANVLTFGAGSRLTVL.

The V gene is TRBV9, the J gene TRBJ2-6, with D possibly matching TRBD2 (5 bases). This CDR3 contains 16 residues. Looked up from germline, CDR1 is SGDLS and CDR2 is YYNGEE. The germline V and J ends were trimmed by 0 bases and 0 bases, with 7 bases remaining between them. DNA of the CDR3: TGTGCCAGCAGCGTAGCGAGCGGCTCTGGGGCCAACGTCCTGACTTTC. Amino acids: CASSVASGSGANVLTF.

This clone was detected a few times. This sequence joins TRBV30 and TRBJ1-5; D remains unclear. Germline CDR1 and CDR2: GTSNPN and SVGIG (reference sequence). The CDR3 totals 15 residues. Trimming left V 1 base short and J 4 bases short, with 14 bases between. The CDR3 sequence: CAWSGPPTGNQPQHF. DNA of the CDR3: TGTGCCTGGAGTGGGCCCCCCACGGGAAATCAGCCCCAGCATTTT.

This clone was picked up many times. This rearrangement joins TRBV5-1 to TRBJ2-2; D possibly corresponds to TRBD1 (6 bases). The CDR3 loop spans 14 amino acids. The V end was cut by 4 bases, the J end by 1 base, with 8 bases between. In germline, CDR1 is SGHRS, CDR2 YFSETQ. For the CDR3, the DNA is TGCGCCAGCAGCGTGGGACAGAACACCGGGGAGCTGTTTTTT. Translating gives CASSVGQNTGELFF. Combining the CDR3 with reference TRBV5-1 and TRBJ2-2 gives the whole variable domain KAGVTQTPRYLIKTRGQQVTLSCSPISGHRSVSWYQQTPGQGLQFLFEYFSETQRNKGNFPGRFSGRQFSNSRSEMNVSTLELGDSALYLCASSVGQNTGELFFGEGSRLTVL.

This clone was seen more than once but under ten times. This rearrangement joins TRBV7-2 to TRBJ2-2; D is perhaps TRBD1 (5 bases). CDR1 and CDR2 (germline): SGHTA, FQGNSA. The CDR3 contains 15 residues. The ends were cut back, 7 bases at V and 5 bases at J, with 17 bases in the middle. CDR3 loop: CASNPTGLPTGELFF. CDR3 bases: TGTGCCAGCAATCCCACAGGCTTACCGACCGGGGAGCTGTTTTTT.

This clone has a handful of counts. The chain employs TRBV9 and TRBJ1-1; tentatively, D is TRBD1 (6 bases). Germline lookup yields CDR1 SGDLS and CDR2 YYNGEE. The CDR3 consists of 16 residues. V dropped 0 bases and J dropped 0 bases, with 12 bases sitting between them. The CDR3 DNA reads as TGTGCCAGCAGCGTAGTAGGACAGCCTTTGAACACTGAAGCTTTCTTT. It codes for CASSVVGQPLNTEAFF.

The chain uses TRBV5-5 and TRBJ2-1; possibly TRBD1 for D (5 bases). The V end lost 6 bases, the J end lost 6 bases, and 22 bases lay between the germline ends. Germline V gene lookup returns CDR1 SGHKS and CDR2 YYEKEE (reference sequence). The length of the CDR3 is 16 residues. CDR3 bases: TGTGCCAGCACCCTGTGGGTAGTGCAGGGAACCAATGAGCAGTTCTTC. Protein sequence: CASTLWVVQGTNEQFF.

The rearrangement links TRBV5-6 to TRBJ1-2; TRBD1 matches at 9 bases. Germline V gene lookup returns CDR1 SGHDT and CDR2 YYEEEE. V dropped 5 bases and J dropped 4; count of bases not matched to a gene: 3. The CDR3 contains 13 residues. The CDR3 region has the DNA TGTGCCAGCAGACAGGGGGCAGTCTATGGCTACACCTTC. It codes for CASRQGAVYGYTF.

The genes are TRBV4-3 and TRBJ1-5; no firm D call. Trimming left V 0 bases short and J 6 bases short, with 6 bases between. CDR3 length: 13 amino acids. Germline CDR1 is LGHNA and CDR2 is YSLEER. The CDR3 reads CASSQEEGQPQHF. CDR3 in DNA: TGCGCCAGCAGCCAAGAGGAGGGTCAGCCCCAGCATTTT.

In this sample, this clone turned up many times. The CDR3 protein is CASSQIGQGDQETQYF. In DNA, the CDR3 is TGCGCCAGCAGCCAAATCGGACAGGGGGACCAAGAGACCCAGTACTTC. This chain connects TRBV4-1 to TRBJ2-5, with 10 bases fitting TRBD1. Germline CDR1 reads MGHRA; CDR2 reads YSYEKL. This CDR3 has 16 amino acids. Trimming cost V 2 bases and J 0 bases; bases outside gene matches: 3.

The sample holds one count of this clone. The sample has other DNA sequences that encode this CDR3 too. The CDR3 region has the DNA TGTGCCAGCTCACCCAACCGGGACTCTGGAAACACCATATATTTT. It translates to CASSPNRDSGNTIYF. This chain links TRBV18 with TRBJ1-3; no definite D call. Trimming stripped 3 bases from V and 0 bases from J, with 9 bases between. Germline loops: CDR1 KGHSH, CDR2 LQKENI. The CDR3 has 15 residues.

This sequence joins TRBV6-2 or TRBV6-3 and TRBJ1-1; TRBD1 aligns across 7 bases. The CDR3 has 16 amino acids. From germline, CDR1 is MNHEY and CDR2 SVGEGT. Losses at the gene ends were 2 bases for V and 1 base for J; bases not matched to a gene: 7. The CDR3: CASSYPPGQTNTEAFF. CDR3 bases: TGTGCCAGCAGTTACCCGCCGGGACAGACGAACACTGAAGCTTTCTTT.

V gene TRBV28 combines with J gene TRBJ2-1; 8 nucleotides align to TRBD2. Germline CDR1 MDHEN, CDR2 SYDVKM. The CDR3 runs to 14 residues. With V trimmed by 7 bases and J by 4 bases, 6 bases remained unmatched. The CDR3 region has the DNA TGTGCCAGCAATGACGGGGGGGAGTACAATGAGCAGTTCTTC. It yields the protein CASNDGGEYNEQFF.

This clone was detected a few times. This chain connects TRBV5-6 to TRBJ1-2; 9 nucleotides agree with TRBD1. The CDR3 contains 14 residues. CDR1 and CDR2 from the germline V gene are SGHDT and YYEEEE. Trimming removed 4 bases from V and 7 bases from J; junction bases left unmatched: 8. In DNA form, the CDR3 reads TGTGCCAGCAGCCCCTTACGGGACAGGGCTGGCTACACCTTC. Translated: CASSPLRDRAGYTF.

V usage is TRBV14 and J usage is TRBJ2-1; tentatively, D is TRBD2 (5 bases). Trimming left V 4 bases short and J 10 bases short, with 17 bases between. This CDR3 region has 14 residues. Germline CDR1 reads SGHDN; CDR2 reads FVKESK. The CDR3 is CASSRRLEGIEQFF. DNA for the CDR3: TGTGCCAGCAGCCGGCGGCTTGAGGGAATCGAGCAGTTCTTC.

The rearrangement uses TRBV11-2 and TRBJ2-1, with 8 nucleotides matching TRBD2. The ends lost 1 base at V and 7 bases at J; junction bases unmatched: 9. Germline loops: CDR1 SGHAT, CDR2 FQNNGV. The CDR3 is 16 amino acids. CDR3 sequence (DNA): TGTGCCAGCAGCTTAGGTCGGGGGGGGCCTCGGAATGAGCAGTTCTTC. Its protein product is CASSLGRGGPRNEQFF.

The chain combines TRBV27 with TRBJ2-1; the D is unclear. Trimming removed 6 bases from V and 0 bases from J, with 9 bases in between. CDR1 MNHEY and CDR2 SMNVEV come from the germline V gene (reference sequence). The CDR3 consists of 14 residues. The CDR3 loop reads CASSPGSSYNEQFF. CDR3 nucleotides: TGTGCCAGCAGCCCAGGCAGCTCCTACAATGAGCAGTTCTTC.

The chain combines TRBV6-5 with TRBJ1-6; D unclear. CDR1 MNHEY and CDR2 SVGAGI come from the germline V gene. This CDR3 region has 12 residues. The germline V and J ends were trimmed by 7 bases and 6 bases, with 7 bases remaining between them. The CDR3 coding sequence is TGTGCCAGCACCGAGGGTAATTCACCCCTCCACTTT. Residues: CASTEGNSPLHF.

The sample holds one count of this clone. The CDR3 spells CAISEGGGTDTQYF. In DNA form, the CDR3 reads TGTGCCATCAGTGAGGGTGGAGGCACAGATACGCAGTATTTT. This chain links TRBV10-3 with TRBJ2-3; no reliable D call. The germline gives CDR1 ENHRY, CDR2 SYGVKD. Deletions cut 2 bases from V and 1 base from J, with 7 bases between. This CDR3 region has 14 residues.

V is TRBV11-2 and J is TRBJ2-7; possibly TRBD2 for D (6 bases). The CDR3 sequence is 14 residues long. CDR1 is SGHAT and CDR2 is FQNNGV in the germline V gene. V shed 1 base and J shed 6 bases, with 13 bases lying between them. CDR3 sequence: CASSLGLANTEQYV. CDR3 DNA: TGTGCCAGCAGCTTAGGTCTAGCGAACACCGAGCAGTACGTC.

V gene TRBV29-1 combines with J gene TRBJ1-3; D is unclear. This CDR3 contains 11 residues. V lost 5 bases to trimming and J lost 1 base, with 3 bases between them. Germline values: CDR1 SQVTM, CDR2 ANQGSEA. CDR3 nucleotide sequence: TGCAGCGTTCAGTCTGGAAACACCATATATTTT. Translating gives CSVQSGNTIYF.

V is TRBV24-1 and J is TRBJ1-4; 9 bases fit TRBD1. Per germline, CDR1 KGHDR and CDR2 SFDVKD. V lost 4 bases and J lost 5; bases outside the gene matches: 4. The CDR3 covers 15 residues. The CDR3 here is CATSDPGTGNEKLFF. CDR3 bases: TGTGCCACCAGTGACCCTGGGACAGGGAATGAAAAACTGTTTTTT.

This clone appeared a few times. The chain is built from TRBV4-1 and TRBJ2-2, with D possibly TRBD1 on 6 matching bases. This CDR3 has 20 residues. Trimming took off 1 base at V and 4 bases at J, with 25 bases between the two ends. The germline V gene has CDR1 MGHRA and CDR2 YSYEKL. The CDR3 loop is CASSQARPFIQGPTTGELFF. The CDR3 bases are TGCGCCAGCAGCCAAGCGAGGCCTTTCATTCAGGGGCCGACCACCGGGGAGCTGTTTTTT.

This chain joins TRBV5-5 and TRBJ1-2; maybe TRBD1 (5 bases). The CDR3 has 18 amino acids. The germline V and J ends were trimmed by 1 base and 3 bases, with 22 bases remaining between them. CDR1 is SGHKS and CDR2 is YYEKEE in the germline V gene (reference sequence). The CDR3 sequence is CASSLNPFTGDEYYGYTF. DNA of the CDR3: TGTGCCAGCAGCTTGAACCCATTTACAGGTGACGAATACTATGGCTACACCTTC.

This rearrangement joins TRBV7-2 to TRBJ1-1, with 10 positions matching TRBD1. Germline V gene lookup returns CDR1 SGHTA and CDR2 FQGNSA. Trimming cost V 5 bases and J 1 base; bases outside gene matches: 7. The length of the CDR3 is 16 residues. The CDR3 DNA is TGTGCCAGCAGCCACGGACAGGGGGGCGGGAACACTGAAGCTTTCTTT. Amino acids: CASSHGQGGGNTEAFF. Full variable domain (remainder filled in from reference TRBV7-2 and TRBJ1-1): GAGVSQSPSNKVTEKGKDVELRCDPISGHTALYWYRQSLGQGLEFLIYFQGNSAPDKSGLPSDRFSAERTGGSVSTLTIQRTQQEDSAVYLCASSHGQGGGNTEAFFGQGTRLTVV.

The chain is built from TRBV4-2 and TRBJ1-6; 9 bases line up with TRBD1. CDR3 length: 21 amino acids. V lost 1 base, J lost 8 bases, and 21 bases stayed unmatched. Germline loops: CDR1 LGHNA, CDR2 YNFKEQ. The CDR3 DNA is TGTGCCAGCAGCCAAGTATCCGGGACAGGGTCAAGTGTAGACCGGCATTCACCCCTCCACTTT. Translated, it gives CASSQVSGTGSSVDRHSPLHF.

This chain connects TRBV7-2 to TRBJ2-1; 9 bases map to TRBD1. CDR1 and CDR2 from the germline V gene are SGHTA and FQGNSA. The CDR3 totals 15 residues. With 5 bases clipped from V and 4 bases from J, the junction kept 6 bases outside the gene matches. In nucleotides, the CDR3 is TGTGCCAGCAGCCGGGGGGACAGGGTTTACAATGAGCAGTTCTTC. Its protein is CASSRGDRVYNEQFF.

The rearrangement joins TRBV7-2 to TRBJ1-1, with D perhaps TRBD1 (5 bases). CDR1 is SGHTA and CDR2 is FQGNSA in the germline V gene. With 3 bases removed from V and 3 bases from J, the gap between germline ends came to 14 bases. This CDR3 region has 15 residues. The CDR3, as DNA: TGTGCCAGCAGCTTGACTCCCGGCAGGGACACTGAAGCTTTCTTT. This codes for CASSLTPGRDTEAFF.

This rearrangement joins TRBV7-9 to TRBJ2-4, with a weak D call TRBD2 (6 bases). Trimming pared 4 bases from V and 6 bases from J, leaving 16 bases between. Per germline, CDR1 SEHNR and CDR2 FQNEAQ (reference sequence). The CDR3 consists of 15 residues. CDR3 in amino acids: CASSSLTSTGNIQYF. The DNA for the CDR3 is TGTGCCAGCAGCTCCCTCACTAGCACGGGAAACATTCAGTACTTC. The whole variable domain, filled in from reference TRBV7-9 and TRBJ2-4, reads DTGVSQNPRHKITKRGQNVTFRCDPISEHNRLYWYRQTLGQGPEFLTYFQNEAQLEKSRLLSDRFSAERPKGSFSTLEIQRTEQGDSAMYLCASSSLTSTGNIQYFGAGTRLSVL.

This clone has a handful of counts. J is TRBJ1-5 and V is TRBV9; D ambiguous. This CDR3 comprises 13 residues. V was pared by 0 bases and J by 4 bases, with 5 bases between. Germline loops: CDR1 SGDLS, CDR2 YYNGEE. CDR3 amino acids: CASSVGNNQPQHF. CDR3 nucleotide sequence: TGTGCCAGCAGCGTAGGTAATAATCAGCCCCAGCATTTT.